This TCR beta chain was retrieved from a study of shared clonotypes between healthy human individuals. The germline V gene has CDR1 SEHNR and CDR2 FQNEAQ (reference sequence). V was pared by 4 bases and J by 2 bases, with 11 bases between. The CDR3 totals 14 residues. On this clone itself: The same CDR3 arises from other DNA sequences in this sample as well.

About 30,000 T cell genomes, or around 180 ng DNA, went into the sorted-subset replicate PCRs. Sequencing used immunoSEQ multiplex PCR; TCRdb keeps in-frame clones, though not all of them. This sample carries 2 million to 2.5 million clones, under 95% of them seen once, and the ten largest clones take around 0.38%. This receptor was obtained from a man younger than 35 in good health. Some clones in this sample may be carry-over from other donors' samples. The sequenced sample consisted of naive CD4+ T cells from PBMCs. This sample's subset: CD45RA+ positively selected. The J gene is TRBJ1-2, the V gene TRBV7-9, with a possible D match to TRBD1 (6 bases). The CDR3 nucleotides are TGTGCCAGCAGCTCGGGGCAGGGGAACTATGGCTACACCTTC. This gives the protein CASSSGQGNYGYTF.